This T cell receptor (beta chain) was sequenced in a study of blood T cell repertoires in COVID-19. Study as a whole: COVID-19 samples collected from the United States, Italy and Spain covered acute and convalescent phases.

Assay used: immunoSEQ multiplex PCR; TCRdb lists only in-frame clones, some missing. The sample lists about 280,000 clones, roughly 89% occurring once. V was pared by 5 bases and J by 1 base, with 8 bases between. The germline gives CDR1 LNHDA, CDR2 SQIVND (reference sequence). This CDR3 contains 13 residues. V usage is TRBV19 and J usage is TRBJ1-1, with D possibly TRBD1 on 6 matching bases. The TCR was taken from a woman aged 40 to 50 who had recovered from COVID-19. The sequenced sample was peripheral blood. DNA for the CDR3: TGTGCCAGTAGTGGACAGCCGAACACTGAAGCTTTCTTT. It translates to CASSGQPNTEAFF. The complete variable domain, with remaining parts taken from reference TRBV19 and TRBJ1-1, reads DGGITQSPKYLFRKEGQNVTLSCEQNLNHDAMYWYRQDPGQGLRLIYYSQIVNDFQKGDIAEGYSVSREKKESFPLTVTSAQKNPTAFYLCASSGQPNTEAFFGQGTRLTVV.